The sequence of this T cell receptor beta chain was determined in a study of molecular identifiers for immune sequencing clone quantification. TCRdb called the PCR reads again in MiXCR, with one record for every CDR3 protein. The sample gives about 510,000 distinct CDR3 sequences, about a fifth of which show up once; about 0.8% is in the top ten. The CDR3 runs 15 residues. Germline V lookup: CDR1 SGDLS, CDR2 YYNGEE. V shed 4 bases, J shed 5 bases, and the junction held 5 bases outside the gene matches. The V call is TRBV9, the J call TRBJ2-2; 10 bases line up with TRBD2. The specimen sequenced was naive CD8+ T cells from blood, with Jurkat cell RNA spiked in. Subset here: FACS-sorted CD8+CD4-CCR7+CD45RA+ naive T cells. The receptor comes from a human donor in good health. Some libraries in this study had Jurkat cell RNA spiked in. DNA of the CDR3: TGTGCCAGCAGCCCTGCTAGCGGGGGTACCGGGGAGCTGTTTTTT. Its translation: CASSPASGGTGELFF.